This TCR beta chain is drawn from a study of CD8+ T cells in alopecia areata. General study results and limits: Higher clonality and more expanded CD8+ clones appeared in lesional than normal scalp.

Sample treatment: oral pan-JAK inhibitor, 5-10 mg twice daily. In the case of this clone: The antigen remains undetermined.

Sequencing templates came from extracted RNA that was reverse transcribed into cDNA. Only in-frame clones appear in the TCRdb table, and some are missing; sequencing was by immunoSEQ multiplex PCR. The data show 150,000 to 200,000 clones, about three fifths seen once. Looked up from germline, CDR1 is SNHLY and CDR2 is FYNNEI. The CDR3 sequence is 13 residues long. V shed 5 bases and J shed 6 bases, with 13 bases lying between them. V usage is TRBV2 and J usage is TRBJ1-1; no clear D gene. This clonotype originated in a human donor with alopecia areata. This material consisted of CD8+ T cells sorted from blood, taken at week 24, from a patient treated with tofacitinib. The CDR3 DNA reads TGTGCCAGCAGTCCTGGACGGCGGGCTGAAGCTTTCTTT. The encoded protein is CASSPGRRAEAFF.